Shown below are 30 T cell receptor beta chains from a single sample sequenced in a study of shared clonotypes between healthy human individuals. Profiled with immunoSEQ multiplex PCR; TCRdb holds only in-frame clones, not every one. The sample lists about 1.1 million clones; more than 75% were seen once. The sample consisted of memory CD4+ T cells from PBMCs. Specified subset: CD45RA-negative fraction. These receptors all come from a man aged 18 to 29 in good health. Some clones in this sample may be carry-over from other donors' samples.

This clone has just one count. This chain uses TRBV6-1 with TRBJ1-5; maybe TRBD1 (5 bases). V dropped 4 bases and J dropped 6 bases, with 13 bases sitting between them. In germline, CDR1 is MNHNS, CDR2 SASEGT. The CDR3 spans 14 residues. CDR3 amino acids: CASSAASGGQPQHF. The DNA of the CDR3 is TGTGCCAGCAGTGCGGCCTCGGGGGGTCAGCCCCAGCATTTT.

This sequence joins TRBV28 and TRBJ2-1; 7 positions agree with TRBD1. V was clipped by 6 bases and J by 0 bases; unmatched bases: 11. The CDR3 has 17 residues. The germline gives CDR1 MDHEN, CDR2 SYDVKM. The CDR3 loop reads CASSSPGQASSYNEQFF. The CDR3 bases are TGTGCCAGCAGCAGCCCCGGACAGGCCTCCTCCTACAATGAGCAGTTCTTC.

CDR3 DNA: TGTGCCAGTCGACAGGGATCGAACACCGGGGAGCTGTTTTTT. Translating it yields CASRQGSNTGELFF. The rearrangement joins TRBV7-6 to TRBJ2-2; 7 bases match TRBD1. The CDR3 is 14 residues long. Germline CDR1 SGHVS, CDR2 FNYEAQ. Unmatched junction bases numbered 4, after V lost 9 bases and J lost 0 bases.

Points on this clone: This CDR3 is also generated by other DNA sequences in the sample. The chain joins TRBV7-2 to TRBJ2-7; no definite D call. Trimming took off 5 bases at V and 2 bases at J, with 10 bases between the two ends. Germline CDR1 and CDR2: SGHTA and FQGNSA. The CDR3 has 13 residues. The chain's CDR3 is CASSPRLAYEQYF. CDR3 DNA: TGTGCCAGCAGCCCTAGGCTGGCCTACGAGCAGTACTTC.

This chain links TRBV6-6 with TRBJ2-5; weak D call: TRBD2 (6 bases). Trimming left V 6 bases short and J 5 bases short, with 19 bases between. Looked up from germline, CDR1 is MNHNY and CDR2 is SVGAGI (reference sequence). The CDR3 spans 15 residues. This chain's CDR3 is CASSQRGGWWETQYF. CDR3 nucleotide sequence: TGTGCCAGCAGCCAACGTGGGGGGTGGTGGGAGACCCAGTACTTC.

This rearrangement joins TRBV5-1 to TRBJ2-3, with D unclear. The CDR3 runs 13 residues. From germline, CDR1 is SGHRS and CDR2 YFSETQ. V was cut by 0 bases and J by 11 bases, with 13 bases left in between. The DNA of the CDR3 is TGCGCCAGCAGCTTGGCCCCGGTCCTCGAGCAGTATTTT. Its translation: CASSLAPVLEQYF.

J is TRBJ2-7 and V is TRBV30, with D tentatively TRBD2 (6 bases). The CDR3 covers 12 residues. Trimming took off 2 bases at V and 7 bases at J, with 12 bases between the two ends. Germline loops: CDR1 GTSNPN, CDR2 SVGIG (reference sequence). Here the CDR3 DNA reads TGTGCCTGGAGTTTGGAGGCGGGGGAGCAGTACTTC. It yields the protein CAWSLEAGEQYF.

The genes are TRBV10-3 and TRBJ1-4; a possible D gene is TRBD1 (5 bases). Trimming pared 6 bases from V and 6 bases from J, leaving 11 bases between. The germline V gene encodes CDR1 ENHRY and CDR2 SYGVKD. The CDR3 runs to 13 residues. CDR3 sequence: CAIRPDRDEKLFF. The CDR3 DNA follows: TGTGCCATCAGACCAGACAGAGATGAAAAACTGTTTTTT.

V usage is TRBV7-2 and J usage is TRBJ2-1, with 9 bases matching TRBD1. The V segment lost 3 bases and the J segment 2 bases; nucleotides outside the gene matches: 2. The CDR3 length is 15 residues. Germline V gives CDR1 SGHTA, CDR2 FQGNSA. The CDR3 spells CASSLGTGTYNEQFF. The DNA of the CDR3 is TGTGCCAGCAGCTTGGGGACAGGGACCTACAATGAGCAGTTCTTC. Drawing the rest from reference TRBV7-2 and TRBJ2-1, the complete variable domain is GAGVSQSPSNKVTEKGKDVELRCDPISGHTALYWYRQSLGQGLEFLIYFQGNSAPDKSGLPSDRFSAERTGGSVSTLTIQRTQQEDSAVYLCASSLGTGTYNEQFFGPGTRLTVL.

The rearrangement uses TRBV6-6 and TRBJ2-3, with D tentatively TRBD1 (6 bases). V was trimmed by 8 bases and J by 1 base, leaving 16 bases between them. CDR1 and CDR2 (germline): MNHNY, SVGAGI (reference sequence). The CDR3 runs 15 residues. The CDR3 sequence: CASSPLQGRTDTQYF. In nucleotides, the CDR3 is TGTGCCAGCTCTCCCCTCCAGGGGCGCACAGATACGCAGTATTTT.

The chain uses TRBV18 and TRBJ1-1; D is unclear. The CDR3 has 14 amino acids. V was pared by 0 bases and J by 2 bases, with 7 bases between. Per the germline V gene, CDR1 is KGHSH and CDR2 is LQKENI. CDR3 protein: CASSPPRGNTEAFF. The CDR3, as DNA: TGTGCCAGCTCACCACCCCGGGGTAACACTGAAGCTTTCTTT.

The chain has TRBV7-2 and TRBJ2-5; D not certain. Trimming took off 2 bases at V and 5 bases at J, with 6 bases between the two ends. The CDR3 totals 12 residues. Germline V gene sequence: CDR1 SGHTA, CDR2 FQGNSA. The CDR3 reads CASSLSVETQYF. CDR3 nucleotide sequence: TGTGCCAGCAGCTTATCGGTGGAGACCCAGTACTTC.

This chain connects TRBV4-1 to TRBJ1-1, with D possibly matching TRBD1 (5 bases). CDR1 and CDR2 (germline): MGHRA, YSYEKL. V was trimmed by 7 bases and J by 1 base, leaving 16 bases between them. The CDR3 consists of 15 residues. CDR3 DNA: TGCGCCAGCAAATTAACCCTCGGGGCGAACACTGAAGCTTTCTTT. The encoded protein is CASKLTLGANTEAFF.

V is TRBV5-6 and J is TRBJ1-2; 10 bases fit TRBD1. Germline assignment: CDR1 SGHDT and CDR2 YYEEEE. This CDR3 spans 14 amino acids. V lost 4 bases, J lost 4 bases, and 4 bases stayed unmatched. As DNA, the CDR3 is TGTGCCAGCAGCATGCGACAGGGGGCCTATGGCTACACCTTC. Encoded protein: CASSMRQGAYGYTF.

About this clone: Since a much larger clone is just one base distant, this may be a read error. The V and J genes are TRBV6-6 and TRBJ2-5; 7 positions agree with TRBD1. This CDR3 has 16 amino acids. V was clipped by 5 bases and J by 5 bases; unmatched bases: 14. Germline V gene data show CDR1 as MNHNY and CDR2 as SVGAGI (reference sequence). The CDR3 DNA reads as TGTGCCAGCAGTGCAATAGAACAGGGGTTTGTTGAGACCCAGTACTTC. Translating gives CASSAIEQGFVETQYF.

This chain uses TRBV10-3 with TRBJ2-7; tentatively, D is TRBD1 or TRBD2 (5 bases each). Trimming shortened V by 0 bases and J by 6 bases, and 18 bases separated the two germline ends. CDR3 length: 16 residues. Per the germline V gene, CDR1 is ENHRY and CDR2 is SYGVKD. CDR3 sequence reads: CAISESKQVGDVEQYF. The CDR3 DNA reads TGTGCCATCAGTGAGTCGAAACAGGTGGGAGATGTCGAGCAGTACTTC.

As to this clone: The same CDR3 can be traced to other DNA sequences in this sample. The rearrangement uses TRBV18 and TRBJ2-7; 8 nucleotides align to TRBD2. J was trimmed by 1 base and V by 2 bases; bases with no gene match: 4. The germline V gene has CDR1 KGHSH and CDR2 LQKENI. The CDR3 is 15 amino acids. The CDR3 nucleotides read TGTGCCAGCTCACCAAGTACTAGCGGATCCTACGAGCAGTACTTC. This sequence encodes CASSPSTSGSYEQYF.

The CDR3 nucleotides read TGTGCCAGCTCACCACATACACAGGGTGGGCAGTACTTC. Residues: CASSPHTQGGQYF. V gene TRBV18 combines with J gene TRBJ2-7; a possible D gene is TRBD1 (6 bases). CDR1 and CDR2 from the germline V gene are KGHSH and LQKENI. The CDR3 is 13 amino acids. V was cut by 1 base and J by 9 bases, with 13 bases left in between.

About this clone itself: The junction differs from germline at one of its ends, possibly a read error. CDR3 amino acids: CATSKGSGNYGYTF. CDR3 DNA: TGTGCCACCAGTAAGGGCAGCGGTAACTATGGCTACACCTTC. The rearrangement links TRBV6-5 to TRBJ1-2; D gene uncertain. Germline CDR1 and CDR2: MNHEY and SVGAGI. This CDR3 has 14 residues.

The J gene is TRBJ2-7, the V gene TRBV2; D assignment may be TRBD1 or TRBD2 (5 bases each). V lost 7 bases and J lost 3, with 13 bases in between. CDR1 and CDR2 from the germline V gene are SNHLY and FYNNEI. This CDR3 has 13 residues. This chain's CDR3 is CASIGAPRYEQYF. CDR3 nucleotides: TGTGCCAGCATCGGGGCACCGCGCTACGAGCAGTACTTC.

The chain employs TRBV25-1 and TRBJ2-7; the match to TRBD1 covers 11 bases. The CDR3 extends over 16 amino acids. V was clipped by 3 bases and J by 3 bases; unmatched bases: 7. CDR1 is MGHDK and CDR2 is SYGVNS in the germline V gene. DNA of the CDR3: TGTGCCAGCAGTGACCCTCGGGACAGGGGGAGCTACGAGCAGTACTTC. This sequence encodes CASSDPRDRGSYEQYF.

This clone showed up just a few times. The rearrangement uses TRBV27 and TRBJ2-7, with 9 bases aligning to TRBD2. The length of the CDR3 is 16 residues. J lost 3 bases, V lost 2 bases, and 8 bases had no gene match. CDR1 MNHEY and CDR2 SMNVEV come from the germline V gene (reference sequence). The CDR3 spells CASSLTGTSFLYEQYF. For the CDR3, the DNA is TGTGCCAGCAGTTTAACTGGGACTAGCTTCCTCTACGAGCAGTACTTC.

V is TRBV12-5 and J is TRBJ1-2, with D perhaps TRBD1 (6 bases). The CDR3 has 13 residues. Germline V gives CDR1 LGHNT, CDR2 FRNRAP. V lost 1 base and J lost 8, with 11 bases in between. CDR3 in amino acids: CASGLGTAIGYTF. The CDR3 nucleotides are TGTGCTAGTGGTTTGGGGACAGCCATCGGCTACACCTTC.

Concerning this clone: A read error may account for a junction end that differs from germline. The sample has other DNA sequences that encode this CDR3 too. The J gene is TRBJ1-2, the V gene TRBV28; no firm D call. Germline V gene data show CDR1 as MDHEN and CDR2 as SYDVKM. The CDR3 runs 12 residues. DNA of the CDR3: TGCGCCAGCAGTTTCGCGGAGTATGGCTACACCTTC. Translating it yields CASSFAEYGYTF.

The table lists this clone with a count of one. V usage is TRBV5-6 and J usage is TRBJ2-6, with a possible D match to TRBD2 (6 bases). The germline V gene has CDR1 SGHDT and CDR2 YYEEEE. CDR3 size: 17 residues. V lost 4 bases, J lost 0 bases, and 14 bases lay in between. CDR3 loop: CASSGTGLISGANVLTF. Here the CDR3 DNA reads TGTGCCAGCAGCGGAACGGGACTGATCTCTGGGGCCAACGTCCTGACTTTC.

The chain couples TRBV10-1 to TRBJ1-3, with D tentatively TRBD1 (5 bases). V lost 0 bases, J lost 1 base, and 13 bases lay in between. The CDR3 loop spans 17 amino acids. CDR1 WNHNN and CDR2 SYGVQD come from the germline V gene (reference sequence). The CDR3 nucleotides are TGCGCCAGCAGTGAGTCGAGAGGGGCCCTGTCTGGAAACACCATATATTTT. Residues: CASSESRGALSGNTIYF.

CDR3 region: CASRIGLGDEQYF. The CDR3 coding sequence is TGTGCCAGCAGAATCGGGCTAGGGGACGAGCAGTACTTC. The chain combines TRBV28 with TRBJ2-7, with a possible D match to TRBD1 (5 bases). Germline CDR1 reads MDHEN; CDR2 reads SYDVKM. Trimming left V 6 bases short and J 5 bases short, with 14 bases between. CDR3 size: 13 residues.

The chain couples TRBV10-3 to TRBJ2-3; tentative D call: TRBD1 (5 bases). The V end lost 5 bases, the J end lost 5 bases, and 5 bases lay between the germline ends. Germline assignment: CDR1 ENHRY and CDR2 SYGVKD. CDR3 length: 11 amino acids. This CDR3 is CAISRGDTQYF. CDR3 nucleotide sequence: TGTGCCATCAGTAGGGGAGATACGCAGTATTTT.

V usage is TRBV28 and J usage is TRBJ2-1; 7 bases are shared with TRBD2. The germline CDR1 and CDR2 sequences are MDHEN and SYDVKM. This CDR3 contains 15 residues. V lost 6 bases and J lost 3; bases outside the gene matches: 8. Here the CDR3 DNA reads TGTGCCAGCAGAGACGGCGGGAGCGTCTACAATGAGCAGTTCTTC. Its protein product is CASRDGGSVYNEQFF. Full variable domain (missing parts from reference TRBV28 and TRBJ2-1): DVKVTQSSRYLVKRTGEKVFLECVQDMDHENMFWYRQDPGLGLRLIYFSYDVKMKEKGDIPEGYSVSREKKERFSLILESASTNQTSMYLCASRDGGSVYNEQFFGPGTRLTVL.

This chain connects TRBV15 to TRBJ1-1; D perhaps matches TRBD1 (5 bases). The V end lost 0 bases, the J end lost 4 bases, and 12 bases lay between the germline ends. This CDR3 has 15 residues. The germline V gene encodes CDR1 LNHNV and CDR2 YYDKDF (reference sequence). The CDR3 loop reads CATSRDRFRATEAFF. The CDR3 region has the DNA TGTGCCACCAGCAGAGATAGGTTCAGGGCCACTGAAGCTTTCTTT.